The entry below gives a single TCR beta chain sequence along with its context. Only a few counts were recorded for this clone. Which antigen it targets is not known. Nothing much larger sits one base from this clone, and base qualities are not available. Patients underwent resection in Japan or China between the mid-2010s and the late 2010s. The histologic diagnosis of each case was independently confirmed on H&E slides by two lung cancer pathologists. For nucleic acid extraction, premalignant or tumor cells were enriched by macro-dissection following pathologic assessment. DNA was isolated from FFPE tissue using the AllPrep DNA/RNA FFPE Kit. The data belong to a study of immune evolution from preneoplasia to lung adenocarcinoma (dated by TCRdb to the early 2020s). Notes on the research overall: No AAH lesions showed HLA loss of heterozygosity, compared with around 7% of AIS, approximately 15% of MIA and 30% to 35% of ADC lesions. Immune contexture across lung adenocarcinoma precursors and invasive adenocarcinoma was profiled using immune gene expression, TCR sequencing and multiplex immunofluorescence. Resected precursor lesions (AAH, AIS, MIA) and invasive adenocarcinomas were compared with paired morphologically normal lung tissue. Sample size was based on specimen availability rather than a prior power calculation. The immune data were integrated with whole exome sequencing and methylation data from the same cohort of nodules. In total, the cohort included some 50 patients with pulmonary nodules, all of whom underwent surgical resection. A total of 45 to 55 patients contributed TCR sequencing data. The study reported that under 120 samples were used for TCR sequencing. POLYSOLVER was used to infer Class I HLA alleles from exome data, and LOHHLA was used to detect allele-specific HLA loss.

TCR beta CDR3 regions were sequenced from DNA using the immunoSEQ hsTCRbeta Kit. The paper's data handling went like this. TCR sequencing data were analysed with the ImmunoSEQ Analyzer. T cell clonality was defined as 1 minus Pielou's evenness computed on productive rearrangements. T cell diversity was measured with the inverse Simpson index on productive templates. T cell density was TCR beta template counts normalized to usable DNA, estimated by amplifying and sequencing housekeeping genes. Two-sided Kruskal-Wallis tests were used to compare TCR metrics across histologic stages. TCRdb took this table from immuneACCESS and kept in-frame rearrangements with V and J called. Such tables lack part of the clones; where checked against another copy, unresolved V genes explain under half of the gap, and the rest is unexplained. For V, J and clone size, that table is used; D and trimming come from the DNA. Here the sample has more than 7,500 clones; over 60% occur a single time. The ten biggest clones cover roughly 4.5% of the sample.

From the cysteine up to the phenylalanine, the CDR3 has a length of 15 residues. Only the CDR3 portion is preserved as DNA: 45 bases, with reading frame beginning at the first base. V has 4 bases trimmed and J has 0 bases trimmed; junction bases matching no gene number 4. CDR1 and CDR2 were assigned from the germline V gene (reference sequence) as GTSNPN and SVGIG. Here is what the overall study found, with its caveats: Normal lung had the highest top T cell clone frequencies, which appeared to decline progressively from AAH through AIS, MIA and invasive adenocarcinoma. Because all patients were from Japan and China, applicability to Western populations was uncertain. The highest T cell clonality was observed in KRAS-mutant nodules compared with EGFR-mutant or double wild-type lesions. The findings were based on association rather than direct causation, and larger cohorts with long-term follow-up and longitudinal biopsies were deemed needed. Clonality was highest in normal lung, while later-stage lesions appeared to show lower clonality but higher T cell density and diversity.

The source is a person aged 65 to 85 with lung adenocarcinoma. Some clones in this sample may be carry-over from other donors' samples. The sequenced material came from FFPE minimally invasive lung adenocarcinoma tissue. The meaning of the sample's cell subset or site label: micro-invasive lung adenocarcinoma (MIA). The chain links TRBV30 with TRBJ1-2; TRBD1 fits 11 bases in the junction. The CDR3 sequence is CAWTPGQGANYGYTF. Read as DNA, the sequence is TGTGCCTGGACCCCGGGACAGGGGGCTAACTATGGCTACACCTTC. Joined to the reference TRBV30 and TRBJ1-2 proteins, this CDR3 gives the full variable domain: SQTIHQWPATLVQPVGSPLSLECTVEGTSNPNLYWYRQAAGRGLQLLFYSVGIGQISSEVPQNLSASRPQDRQFILSSKKLLLSDSGFYLCAWTPGQGANYGYTFGSGTRLTVV.